This T cell receptor beta chain was recovered during a study of T cell repertoires in ileal Crohn's disease (dated by TCRdb to between 2018 and 2021). Concerning the study at large: The median duration of disease was 7.9 years, and at the time of surgery 30% to 35% of patients were active smokers. Every patient underwent surgery because of a complication, which was stricturing disease in around 60% and penetrating disease in 39%. Roughly half of the patients were given postoperative therapy, with about 17 on anti-TNF agents and about a dozen on thiopurines. A prospective multicentre cohort supplied the roughly 59 Crohn's disease patients whose TCR repertoires were analysed. The study ran alongside a multicentre cohort designed to identify predictors of early endoscopic recurrence after ileocolonic resection. A Rutgeerts score higher than i0 was the definition used for endoscopic postoperative recurrence. A total of roughly 170 mucosal samples from some 60 patients were sequenced, with samples obtained at several locations on the surgical specimen and at postoperative endoscopy.

The CDR3 measures 14 amino acids from cysteine to phenylalanine. CDR3 DNA is the only sequence kept; it has 42 bases, read in frame from the first base. Trimming accounts for 11 bases at V and 1 base at J, while the number of junction bases matched to no gene is 7. CDR1 and CDR2, per the germline V gene, are MDHEN and SYDVKM. About 500 nanograms of biopsy DNA per sample were submitted for commercial TCRB immunosequencing. Adaptive Biotechnology amplified the CDR3 regions from genomic DNA with a two-step multiplex PCR designed to control amplification bias. In the first PCR, primers covered every V and J gene segment, and in the second PCR, barcodes and Illumina adapters were added. CDR3 libraries were sequenced using an Illumina instrument. In the authors' own workflow: Vendor-provided pipelines were combined with custom analysis of raw data in R/Bioconductor under R version 3.3.0. Clonality, which ranges from 0 to 1, was calculated as the inverse of the normalised Shannon entropy across all productive clones. High-frequency clones were defined as the repertoire share of the top 100 clones, retaining only clones passing a 95% confidence test. Overlap between samples was measured with the Morisita-Horn index, while repertoire diversity was measured with the Simpson index. TCRdb obtained this table from immuneACCESS and retained in-frame rearrangements with V and J assigned. These tables miss some clones; where compared with another copy, unresolved V genes account for less than half of the shortfall, and the remainder is unexplained. V and J calls plus clone size are reproduced from that table; the DNA served to infer D and trimming. The sample records some 17,000 clones, under 80% of which are singletons. The ten most abundant clones make up roughly 5.7% of the sample.

Adults with ileal or ileocolonic Crohn's disease for whom ileocolonic resection was indicated were considered eligible. Whole ileal mucosal biopsies were stored frozen at -80°C before DNA extraction. Genomic DNA was isolated from frozen whole biopsies using a TRizol-based method, and the DNA was quantified with a NanoDrop 2000 spectrophotometer. Results the study describes overall, beyond this receptor: Higher high-frequency clone percentages at surgery were associated with endoscopic recurrence; all patients with clonality above 26.8% (18/57) had recurrence. Patients who were active smokers at surgery had a significantly higher proportion of clonal expansions than non-smokers (around 24% vs 18%, p=0.02). Mucosal CD4 and CD8 T cells were sorted and sequenced only in a subgroup of patients, whose size was not stated. More high-frequency clones were carried by sorted CD8 T cells than by CD4 T cells, suggesting that mucosal expansions were mainly CD8.

On this clone: Its antigen is currently not known. Per-base qualities were not stored, and no clone one base away is much larger.

Input material: ileal tissue. The origin of this receptor is an adult with Crohn's disease. The receptor chain draws on TRBV28 and TRBJ2-1; 8 of the junction bases match TRBD1. The CDR3 is CAPKDRGSYNEQFF. The nucleotides are TGTGCCCCTAAAGACAGGGGTTCCTACAATGAGCAGTTCTTC.